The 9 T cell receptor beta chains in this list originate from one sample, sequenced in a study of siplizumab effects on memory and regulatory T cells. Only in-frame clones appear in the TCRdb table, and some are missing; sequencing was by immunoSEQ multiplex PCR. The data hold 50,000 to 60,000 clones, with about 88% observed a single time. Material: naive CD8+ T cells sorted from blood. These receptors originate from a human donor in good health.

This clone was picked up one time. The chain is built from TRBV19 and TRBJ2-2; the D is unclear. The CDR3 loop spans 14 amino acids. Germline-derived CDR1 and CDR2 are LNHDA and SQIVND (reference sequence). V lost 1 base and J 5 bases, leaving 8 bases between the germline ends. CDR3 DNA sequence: TGTGCCAGTAGTATAGTGAAGGGTACCGGGGAGCTGTTTTTT. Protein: CASSIVKGTGELFF.

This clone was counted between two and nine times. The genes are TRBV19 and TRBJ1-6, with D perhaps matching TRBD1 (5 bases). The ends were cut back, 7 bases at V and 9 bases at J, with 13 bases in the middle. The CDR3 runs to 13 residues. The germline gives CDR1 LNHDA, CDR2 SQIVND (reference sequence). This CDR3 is CASNWGVGSPLHF. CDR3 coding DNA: TGTGCCAGTAACTGGGGGGTAGGTTCACCCCTCCACTTT.

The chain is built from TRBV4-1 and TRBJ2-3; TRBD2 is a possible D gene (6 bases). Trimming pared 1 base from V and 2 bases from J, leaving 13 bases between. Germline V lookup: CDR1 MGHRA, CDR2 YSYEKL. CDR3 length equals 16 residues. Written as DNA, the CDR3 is TGCGCCAGCAGCCAAGTGGTAGCGGTGATCACAGATACGCAGTATTTT. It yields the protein CASSQVVAVITDTQYF.

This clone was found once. The CDR3 loop reads CASSWTASYGYTF. The CDR3 nucleotides are TGTGCCAGCAGCTGGACAGCGAGCTATGGCTACACCTTC. This sequence joins TRBV27 and TRBJ1-2; TRBD1 might be the D (6 bases). Trimming removed 6 bases at V and 4 bases at J, with 12 bases between. Germline values: CDR1 MNHEY, CDR2 SMNVEV (reference sequence). The CDR3 covers 13 residues.

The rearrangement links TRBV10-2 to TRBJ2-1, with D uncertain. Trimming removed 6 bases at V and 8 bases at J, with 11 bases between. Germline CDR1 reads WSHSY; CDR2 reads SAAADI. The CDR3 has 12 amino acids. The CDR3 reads CASRAAADEQFF. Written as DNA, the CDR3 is TGCGCCAGCAGAGCTGCCGCCGATGAGCAGTTCTTC.

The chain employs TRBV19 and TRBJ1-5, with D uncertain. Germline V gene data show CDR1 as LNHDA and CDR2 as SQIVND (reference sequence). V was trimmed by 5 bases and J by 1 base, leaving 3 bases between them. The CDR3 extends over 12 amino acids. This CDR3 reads CASSPSNQPQHF. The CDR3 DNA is TGTGCCAGTAGTCCAAGCAATCAGCCCCAGCATTTT.

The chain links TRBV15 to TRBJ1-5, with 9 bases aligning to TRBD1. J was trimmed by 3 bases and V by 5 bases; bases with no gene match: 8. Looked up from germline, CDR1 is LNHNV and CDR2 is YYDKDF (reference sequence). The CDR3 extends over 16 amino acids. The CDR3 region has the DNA TGTGCCACCAGCGACCGGGACAGGGAAATCAATCAGCCCCAGCATTTT. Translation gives CATSDRDREINQPQHF.

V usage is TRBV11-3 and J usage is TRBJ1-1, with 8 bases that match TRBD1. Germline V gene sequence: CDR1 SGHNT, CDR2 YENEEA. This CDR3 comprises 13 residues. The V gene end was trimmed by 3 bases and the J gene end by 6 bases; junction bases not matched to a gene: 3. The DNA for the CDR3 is TGTGCCAGCAGCTTTGGACAGGGCGCTGAAGCTTTCTTT. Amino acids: CASSFGQGAEAFF.

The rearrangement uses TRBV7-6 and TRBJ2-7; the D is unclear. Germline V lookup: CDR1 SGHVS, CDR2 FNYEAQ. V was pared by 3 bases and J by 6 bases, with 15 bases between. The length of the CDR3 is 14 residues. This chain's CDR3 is CASSLVRASGEQYF. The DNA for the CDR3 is TGTGCCAGCAGCTTGGTCCGGGCATCGGGCGAGCAGTACTTC. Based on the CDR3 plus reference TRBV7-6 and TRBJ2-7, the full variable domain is GAGVSQSPRYKVTKRGQDVALRCDPISGHVSLYWYRQALGQGPEFLTYFNYEAQQDKSGLPNDRFSAERPEGSISTLTIQRTEQRDSAMYRCASSLVRASGEQYFGPGTRLTVT.